This TCR beta chain is from a study of T-cell memory formation after mild COVID-19. Each CDR3 protein is one row after TCRdb ran MiXCR on the 5' RACE reads. The sample lists more than 300,000 distinct CDR3 sequences, roughly 19% seen once, with roughly 23% in the top ten. The V end was cut by 7 bases, the J end by 0 bases, with 11 bases between. The CDR3 covers 13 residues. CDR1 and CDR2 from the germline V gene are SQVTM and ANQGSEA. To note about this clonotype: The antigen remains unidentified.

Study results and caveats: Pre-infection memory already had some responding clones, implying cross-reactive memory joined. Day 15 to 85 contracting clones showed balanced CD4/CD8; day 15 to 37 expanders favored CD4+. Nothing confirmed that second-wave clones peaking on day 37 were specific for SARS-CoV-2.

The sequence was obtained from a man aged 18 to 30 who had mild COVID-19 (a few samples of this study predate the infection). Cell type and time point are not known. Sequencing used PBMCs or a T cell subset sorted from them (not recorded which). This rearrangement joins TRBV29-1 to TRBJ2-3, with D perhaps TRBD1 or TRBD2 (5 bases each). The CDR3 coding sequence is TGCAGCGCTAGGGACCACAGCACAGATACGCAGTATTTT. Encoded protein: CSARDHSTDTQYF.